The rows below give T cell receptor beta chains drawn from one sample of a study of early T cells in non-severe SARS-CoV-2 infection. Via MiXCR, TCRdb re-called the 5' RACE reads, giving one row per CDR3 protein. The sample has tens of thousands of distinct CDR3 sequences, 8.7% seen once. The sequencing here drew on whole blood, taken at baseline. The origin of the receptors is an adult who was a healthcare worker with PCR-confirmed SARS-CoV-2 infection or an uninfected control (not recorded which). The CDR3 runs from the conserved cysteine through the conserved F or W. The D gene is left open where the match is weak. Not every row has a clone size; where given, it reads once, few, many or a size class.

clone_size	d_call	j_call	v_call	cdr3_nt	cdr3_aa
many	.	TRBJ1-5	TRBV7-9	TGTGCCAGCAGCTTCGTCGACAGCAATCAGCCCCAGCATTTT	CASSFVDSNQPQHF
.	TRBD2	TRBJ2-2	TRBV5-1	TGCGCCAGCAGTCGTACTAGCGGGGTGAACACCGGGGAGCTGTTTTTT	CASSRTSGVNTGELFF
few	.	TRBJ1-1	TRBV12-3/TRBV12-4	TGTGCCAGCAGTTTCGCAGTAGCTTTCTTT	CASSFAVAFF
few	.	TRBJ1-6	TRBV10-3	TGTGCCATAAGTAAGGAGCAGGGGACGAACAATTCACCCCTCCACTTT	CAISKEQGTNNSPLHF
.	.	TRBJ1-1	TRBV5-3	TGTGCCAGAAGCTTGAACGGGGAAGGCACTGAAGCTTTCTTT	CARSLNGEGTEAFF
many	.	TRBJ2-7	TRBV29-1	TGCAGCACAGGACAGTCTTCCTACGAGCAGTACTTC	CSTGQSSYEQYF
.	.	TRBJ1-5	TRBV5-3	TGTGCCAGAAGCTTGGATCCTTATAGCAATCAGCCCCAGCATTTT	CARSLDPYSNQPQHF
few	.	TRBJ2-1	TRBV5-1	TGCGCCAGCAGCCCTCTGGTCGGCAGTACTAATCTCCGTGAGCAGTTCTTC	CASSPLVGSTNLREQFF
.	.	TRBJ2-7	TRBV7-9	TGTGCCAGCAGCTCGGGGGGCGACGAGCAGTACTTC	CASSSGGDEQYF
few	.	TRBJ1-1	TRBV6-5	TGTGCCAGCAGTTACTCGAACCGAAAGAACACTGAAGCTTTCTTT	CASSYSNRKNTEAFF
many	TRBD1	TRBJ2-1	TRBV20-1	TGCAGTGCTAGAGCGGGCAGGGGGAACTCCTACAATGAGCAGTTCTTC	CSARAGRGNSYNEQFF
.	TRBD2	TRBJ2-1	TRBV30	TGTGCCTGTCCCCTAGCGGGAGAGTACAATGAGCAGTTCTTC	CACPLAGEYNEQFF
.	.	TRBJ2-3	TRBV19	TGTGCCAGTAGTATTAACCGGGACACCGGGGGTACGCAGTATTTT	CASSINRDTGGTQYF
.	.	TRBJ2-5	TRBV9	TGTGCCAGCAGCGTAGGAGGGGCAGAGACCCAGTACTTC	CASSVGGAETQYF
.	.	TRBJ2-1	TRBV12-3/TRBV12-4	TGTGCCAGCAGTATGACAGGCGGAGGTGAGCAGTTCTTC	CASSMTGGGEQFF
many	TRBD2	TRBJ2-7	TRBV7-2	TGTGCCAGCAGCTTAAGCGTCACCTTCGCTGGCGGGAGGAGGGTTGTCTACGAGCAGTACTTC	CASSLSVTFAGGRRVVYEQYF
few	.	TRBJ2-7	TRBV6-5	TGTGCCAGCAGTCCCGGGACGGGACTCTCCTACGAGCAGTACTTC	CASSPGTGLSYEQYF
many	.	TRBJ2-7	TRBV9	TGTGCCAGCAGCGTAGACCCGGACGGAGTCTACGAGCAGTACTTC	CASSVDPDGVYEQYF
.	TRBD2	TRBJ2-7	TRBV7-8	TGTGCCAGCAGCTTTCGGCGGGCTAGCGGGGGGCGCGGCTACGAGCAGTACTTC	CASSFRRASGGRGYEQYF
few	.	TRBJ2-3	TRBV29-1	TGCAGCGTCGAACGGGGGCGGGCCGATACGCAGTATTTT	CSVERGRADTQYF
.	TRBD2	TRBJ2-1	TRBV19	TGTGCCAGTAGTAAATCCCCCATAGCGGGACGACCTTACAATGAGCAGTTCTTC	CASSKSPIAGRPYNEQFF
few	.	TRBJ1-1	TRBV20-1	TGCAGTGCGTCGGGCAGGGCCCACACTGAAGCTTTCTTT	CSASGRAHTEAFF
many	.	TRBJ2-5	TRBV7-8	TGTGCCAGCAGCTTAGGACAGGTTCGTCAGACCCAGTACTTC	CASSLGQVRQTQYF